This T cell receptor beta chain came from a study of cytomegalovirus exposure and HLA in healthy donors. The overall study: Clustering assigned about four fifths of the roughly 420 genotyped donors to the Caucasian-associated ancestry cluster.

The PCR used 60 Vbeta and 13 Jbeta primers. Only in-frame clones appear in the TCRdb table, and some are missing; sequencing was by immunoSEQ multiplex PCR. The sample records more than 100,000 clones, more than 75% being singletons. The V end lost 4 bases, the J end lost 8 bases, and 11 bases lay between the germline ends. The germline V gene encodes CDR1 SGHTA and CDR2 FQGNSA. This CDR3 is built from 12 residues. Sequences were obtained from PBMCs. The sequence came from a woman in her twenties or thirties in good health and CMV-seronegative. The V and J genes are TRBV7-2 and TRBJ1-2; weak D call: TRBD1 (6 bases). The DNA for the CDR3 is TGTGCCAGCAGCTCAGGGGAGTGGGGCTACACCTTC. Translation gives CASSSGEWGYTF.